The table lists the clone carrying this T cell receptor (beta chain) with a few counts. Its target is not known. Each CDR3 protein gets one entry after TCRdb re-called the reads with MiXCR. The table has 100,000 to 150,000 distinct CDR3 sequences, roughly a quarter seen once. The data were taken from a study of T cell repertoires in cytomegalovirus infection. Study observations and caveats: HLA-C-restricted CMV clonotypes gave the most frequent clonotype in two of eight donors.

CDR3 length: 13 amino acids. Germline V gives CDR1 MNHNS, CDR2 SASEGT. V dropped 6 bases and J dropped 4 bases, with 12 bases sitting between them. This TCR was sampled from a human donor in good health (CMV status not recorded). Some clones in this sample may be carry-over from other donors' samples. What was sequenced was PBMCs, sequenced either directly or after in vitro stimulation (not recorded which). The V gene is TRBV6-1, the J gene TRBJ1-1; D call uncertain. CDR3 DNA sequence: TGTGCCAGCAGGCAACGTTGGGGCACTGAAGCTTTCTTT. Its protein is CASRQRWGTEAFF.